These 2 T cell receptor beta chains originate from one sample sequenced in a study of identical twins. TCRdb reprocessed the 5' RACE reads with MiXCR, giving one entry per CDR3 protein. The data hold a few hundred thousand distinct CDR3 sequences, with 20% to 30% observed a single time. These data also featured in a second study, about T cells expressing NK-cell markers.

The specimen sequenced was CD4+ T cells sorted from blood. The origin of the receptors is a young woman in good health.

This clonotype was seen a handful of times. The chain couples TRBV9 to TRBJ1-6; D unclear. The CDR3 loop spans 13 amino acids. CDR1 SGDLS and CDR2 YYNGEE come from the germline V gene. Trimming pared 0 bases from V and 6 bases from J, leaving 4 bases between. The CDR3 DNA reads TGTGCCAGCAGCGTAGCTCTTAATTCACCCCTCCACTTT. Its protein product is CASSVALNSPLHF.

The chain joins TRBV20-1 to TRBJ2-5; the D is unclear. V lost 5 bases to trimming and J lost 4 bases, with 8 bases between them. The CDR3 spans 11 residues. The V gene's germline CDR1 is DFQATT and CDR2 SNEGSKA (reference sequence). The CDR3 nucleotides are TGCAGTGCTGGGTGGGGAGAGACCCAGTACTTC. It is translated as CSAGWGETQYF.